By sample fraction, the clone carrying this TCR beta chain is medium-sized (0.01 to 0.1%). This CDR3 comprises 16 residues. The V segment lost 6 bases and the J segment 3 bases; nucleotides outside the gene matches: 12. Germline V gene sequence: CDR1 MNHEY, CDR2 SMNVEV (reference sequence). The entry originates in a study of blood T cell repertoires in COVID-19. Clones were sequenced by immunoSEQ multiplex PCR, and TCRdb holds only the in-frame ones, with some missing. Among fewer than 75,000 clones listed, 86% were seen once. The sample consisted of peripheral blood. The rearrangement joins TRBV27 to TRBJ2-7; 9 nucleotides align to TRBD1. The receptor comes from a man aged 45-60 years with active COVID-19. The CDR3 region is CASRTITGQGNYEQYF. In DNA form, the CDR3 reads TGTGCCAGCAGGACAATCACGGGACAGGGTAACTACGAGCAGTACTTC.